This TCR beta chain is drawn from a study of tumor-infiltrating lymphocytes in oesophageal squamous cell carcinoma. TCRdb reanalysed the PCR reads using MiXCR and keeps one entry per CDR3 protein. Counted here are almost 20,000 distinct CDR3 sequences, roughly two fifths occurring once; the ten biggest clones make up approximately 19%. There are 16 residues in the CDR3. CDR1 SGHAT and CDR2 FQNNGV come from the germline V gene. This clonotype was seen only once. The junction and the germline gene differ at one end; a read error may be behind it. Sequenced sample: esophageal tumor tissue. V gene TRBV11-2 combines with J gene TRBJ2-3; 10 nucleotides match TRBD2. The receptor was derived from a male donor with esophageal squamous cell carcinoma. The CDR3 region is CASSLRDSSGGAVLIF. The CDR3 DNA reads as TGTGCCAGCAGCTTAAGGGATTCTAGCGGGGGCGCCGTTTTGATCTTC.